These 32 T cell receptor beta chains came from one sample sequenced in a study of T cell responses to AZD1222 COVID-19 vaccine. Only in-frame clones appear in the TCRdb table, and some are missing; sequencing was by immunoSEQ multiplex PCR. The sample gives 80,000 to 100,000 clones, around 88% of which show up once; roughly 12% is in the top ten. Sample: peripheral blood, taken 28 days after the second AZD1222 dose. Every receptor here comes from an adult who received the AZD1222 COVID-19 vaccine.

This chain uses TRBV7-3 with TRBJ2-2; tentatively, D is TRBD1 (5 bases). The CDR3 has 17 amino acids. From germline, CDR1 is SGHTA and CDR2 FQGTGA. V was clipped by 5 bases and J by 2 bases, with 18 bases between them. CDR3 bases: TGTGCCAGCAGCCGCGCCCCGAGGACAACCAACACCGGGGAGCTGTTTTTT. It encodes CASSRAPRTTNTGELFF.

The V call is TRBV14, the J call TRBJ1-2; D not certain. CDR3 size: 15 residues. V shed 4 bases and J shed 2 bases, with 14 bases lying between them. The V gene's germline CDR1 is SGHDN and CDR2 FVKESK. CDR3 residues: CASSLSAGWNYGYTF. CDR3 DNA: TGTGCCAGCAGCCTGTCGGCGGGCTGGAACTATGGCTACACCTTC.

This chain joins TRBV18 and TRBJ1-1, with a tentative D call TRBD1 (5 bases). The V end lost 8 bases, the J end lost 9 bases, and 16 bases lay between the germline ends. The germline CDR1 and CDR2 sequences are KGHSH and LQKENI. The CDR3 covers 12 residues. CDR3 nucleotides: TGTGCCAGCGAAAGGTTGACAGAAAAAGCTTTCTTT. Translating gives CASERLTEKAFF.

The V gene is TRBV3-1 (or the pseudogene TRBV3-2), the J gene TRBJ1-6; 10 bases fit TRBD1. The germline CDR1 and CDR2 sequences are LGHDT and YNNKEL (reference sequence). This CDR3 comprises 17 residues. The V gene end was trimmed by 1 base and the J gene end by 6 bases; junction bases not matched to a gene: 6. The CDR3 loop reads CASSQVGQGLANSPLHF. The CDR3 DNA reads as TGTGCCAGCAGCCAAGTGGGACAGGGGCTGGCTAATTCACCCCTCCACTTT.

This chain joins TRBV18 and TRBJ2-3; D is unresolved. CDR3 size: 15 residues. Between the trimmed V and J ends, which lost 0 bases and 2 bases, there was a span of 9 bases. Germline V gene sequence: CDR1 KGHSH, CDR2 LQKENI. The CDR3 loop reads CASSPPKAVTDTQYF. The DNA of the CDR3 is TGTGCCAGCTCACCACCTAAGGCGGTCACAGATACGCAGTATTTT.

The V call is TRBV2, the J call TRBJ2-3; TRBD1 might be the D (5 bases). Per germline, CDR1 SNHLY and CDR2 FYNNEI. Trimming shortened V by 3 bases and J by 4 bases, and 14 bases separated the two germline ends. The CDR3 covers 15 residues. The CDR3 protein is CASSDDSQGADTQYF. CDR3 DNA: TGTGCCAGCAGTGATGACAGCCAAGGGGCAGATACGCAGTATTTT.

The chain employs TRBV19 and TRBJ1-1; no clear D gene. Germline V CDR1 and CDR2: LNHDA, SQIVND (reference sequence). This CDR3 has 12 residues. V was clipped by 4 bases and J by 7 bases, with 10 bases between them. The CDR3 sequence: CASSKEAYEAFF. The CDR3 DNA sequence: TGTGCCAGTAGTAAGGAGGCGTATGAAGCTTTCTTT. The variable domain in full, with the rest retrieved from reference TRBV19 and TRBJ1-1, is DGGITQSPKYLFRKEGQNVTLSCEQNLNHDAMYWYRQDPGQGLRLIYYSQIVNDFQKGDIAEGYSVSREKKESFPLTVTSAQKNPTAFYLCASSKEAYEAFFGQGTRLTVV.

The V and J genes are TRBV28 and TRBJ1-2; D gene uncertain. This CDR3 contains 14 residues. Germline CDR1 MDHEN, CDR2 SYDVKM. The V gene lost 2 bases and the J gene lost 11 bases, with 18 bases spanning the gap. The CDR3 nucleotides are TGTGCCAGCAGTTTACCGGCCGGGTTTGGAGGATACACCTTC. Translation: CASSLPAGFGGYTF.

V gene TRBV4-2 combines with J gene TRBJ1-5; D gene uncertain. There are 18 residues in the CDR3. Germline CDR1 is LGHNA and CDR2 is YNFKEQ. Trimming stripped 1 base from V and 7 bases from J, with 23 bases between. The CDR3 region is CASSQGVLRELKEQPQHF. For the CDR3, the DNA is TGTGCCAGCAGCCAAGGGGTCCTGAGGGAATTAAAGGAGCAGCCCCAGCATTTT.

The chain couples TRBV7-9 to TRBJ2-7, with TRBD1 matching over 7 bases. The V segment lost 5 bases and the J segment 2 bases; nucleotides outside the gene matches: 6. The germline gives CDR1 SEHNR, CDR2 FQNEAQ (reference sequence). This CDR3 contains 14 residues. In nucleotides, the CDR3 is TGTGCCAGCAGCCCATTCGGGACAGCCTACGAGCAGTACTTC. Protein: CASSPFGTAYEQYF.

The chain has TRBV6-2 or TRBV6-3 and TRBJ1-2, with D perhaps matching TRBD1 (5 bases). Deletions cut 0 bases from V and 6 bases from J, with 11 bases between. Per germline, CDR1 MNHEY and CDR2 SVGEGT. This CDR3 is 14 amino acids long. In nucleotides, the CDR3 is TGTGCCAGCAGTTACTCAAGGGGCAGGAATGGCTACACCTTC. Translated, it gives CASSYSRGRNGYTF.

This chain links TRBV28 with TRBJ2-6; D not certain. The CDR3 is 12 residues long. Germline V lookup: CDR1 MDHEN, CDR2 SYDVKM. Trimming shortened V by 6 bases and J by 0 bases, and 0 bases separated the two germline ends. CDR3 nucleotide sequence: TGTGCCAGCAGCTCTGGGGCCAACGTCCTGACTTTC. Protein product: CASSSGANVLTF.

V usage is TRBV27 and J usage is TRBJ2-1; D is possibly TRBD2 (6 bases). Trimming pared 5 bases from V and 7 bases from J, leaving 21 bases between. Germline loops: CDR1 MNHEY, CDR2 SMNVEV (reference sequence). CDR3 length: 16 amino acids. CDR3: CASSRPGTLLRNEQFF. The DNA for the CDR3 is TGTGCCAGCAGTCGACCTGGGACTCTCCTTAGGAATGAGCAGTTCTTC.

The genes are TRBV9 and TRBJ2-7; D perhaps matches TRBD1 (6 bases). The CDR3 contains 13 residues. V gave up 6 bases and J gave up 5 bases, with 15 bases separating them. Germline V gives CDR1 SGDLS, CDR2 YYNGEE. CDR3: CASTSGQGNEQYF. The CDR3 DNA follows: TGTGCCAGCACCTCAGGGCAGGGGAACGAGCAGTACTTC. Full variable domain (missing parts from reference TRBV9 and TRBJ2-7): DSGVTQTPKHLITATGQRVTLRCSPRSGDLSVYWYQQSLDQGLQFLIQYYNGEERAKGNILERFSAQQFPDLHSELNLSSLELGDSALYFCASTSGQGNEQYFGPGTRLTVT.

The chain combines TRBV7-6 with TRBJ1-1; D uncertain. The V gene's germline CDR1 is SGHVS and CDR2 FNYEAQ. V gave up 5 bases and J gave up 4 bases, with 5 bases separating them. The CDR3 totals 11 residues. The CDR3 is CASSPGTEAFF. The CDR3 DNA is TGTGCCAGCAGCCCGGGCACTGAAGCTTTCTTT.

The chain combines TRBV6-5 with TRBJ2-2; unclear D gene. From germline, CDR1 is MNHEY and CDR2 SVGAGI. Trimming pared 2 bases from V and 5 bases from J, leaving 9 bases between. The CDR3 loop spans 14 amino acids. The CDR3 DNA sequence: TGTGCCAGCAGTTACACCCCATATACCGGGGAGCTGTTTTTT. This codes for CASSYTPYTGELFF.

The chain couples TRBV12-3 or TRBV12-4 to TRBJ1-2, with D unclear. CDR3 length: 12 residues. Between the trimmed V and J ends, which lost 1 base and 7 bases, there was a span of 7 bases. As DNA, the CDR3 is TGTGCCAGCAGTTTAGAACAGTCTGGCTACACCTTC. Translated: CASSLEQSGYTF.

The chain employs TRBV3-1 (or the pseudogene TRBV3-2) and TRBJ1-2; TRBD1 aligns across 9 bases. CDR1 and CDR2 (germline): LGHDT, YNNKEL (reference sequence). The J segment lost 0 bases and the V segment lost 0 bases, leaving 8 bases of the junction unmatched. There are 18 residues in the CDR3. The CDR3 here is CASSQDVDRGTTNYGYTF. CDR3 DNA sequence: TGTGCCAGCAGCCAAGATGTGGACAGGGGTACTACTAACTATGGCTACACCTTC.

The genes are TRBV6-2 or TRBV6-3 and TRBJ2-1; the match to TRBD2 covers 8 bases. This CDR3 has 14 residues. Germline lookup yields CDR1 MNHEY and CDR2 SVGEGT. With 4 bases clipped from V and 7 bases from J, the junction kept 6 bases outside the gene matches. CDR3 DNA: TGTGCCAGCAGTTCCGGACTAGCTGGGAATGAGCAGTTCTTC. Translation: CASSSGLAGNEQFF.

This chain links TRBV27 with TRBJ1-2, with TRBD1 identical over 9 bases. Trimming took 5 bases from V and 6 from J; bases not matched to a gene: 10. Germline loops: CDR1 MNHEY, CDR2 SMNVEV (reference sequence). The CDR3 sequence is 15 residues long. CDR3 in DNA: TGTGCCAGCAGTAGCCCGACAGGGGGTAGGAATGGCTACACCTTC. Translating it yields CASSSPTGGRNGYTF.

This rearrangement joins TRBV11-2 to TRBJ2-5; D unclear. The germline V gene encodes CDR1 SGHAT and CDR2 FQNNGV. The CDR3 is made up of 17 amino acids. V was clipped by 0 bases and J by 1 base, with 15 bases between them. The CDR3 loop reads CASSLDPGILAQETQYF. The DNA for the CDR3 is TGTGCCAGCAGCTTAGATCCAGGCATACTCGCCCAAGAGACCCAGTACTTC.

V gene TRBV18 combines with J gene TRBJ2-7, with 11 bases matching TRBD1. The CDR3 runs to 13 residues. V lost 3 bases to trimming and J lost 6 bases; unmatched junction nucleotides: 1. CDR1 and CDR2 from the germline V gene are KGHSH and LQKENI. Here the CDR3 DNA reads TGTGCCAGCTCACCGGGACAGGGGGTCGAGCAGTACTTC. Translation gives CASSPGQGVEQYF.

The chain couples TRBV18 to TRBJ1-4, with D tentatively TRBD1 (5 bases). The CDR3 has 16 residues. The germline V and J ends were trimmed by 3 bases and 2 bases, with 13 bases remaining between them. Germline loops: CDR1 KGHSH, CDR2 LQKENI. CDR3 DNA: TGTGCCAGCTCACCCCGGGAGGGGCGGACTAATGAAAAACTGTTTTTT. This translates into CASSPREGRTNEKLFF.

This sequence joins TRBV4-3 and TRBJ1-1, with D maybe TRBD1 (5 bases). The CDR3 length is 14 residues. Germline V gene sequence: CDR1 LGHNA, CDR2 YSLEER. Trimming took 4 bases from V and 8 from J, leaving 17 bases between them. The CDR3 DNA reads TGCGCCAGCAGCCTATCCTTCGGGACCTCGGAAGCTTTCTTT. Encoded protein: CASSLSFGTSEAFF.

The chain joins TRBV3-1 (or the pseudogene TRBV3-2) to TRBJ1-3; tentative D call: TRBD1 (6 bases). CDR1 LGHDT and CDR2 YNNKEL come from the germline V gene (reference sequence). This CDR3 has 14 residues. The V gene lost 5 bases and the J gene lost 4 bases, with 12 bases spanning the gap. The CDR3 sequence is CASSAGADGNTIYF. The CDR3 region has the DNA TGTGCCAGCAGCGCGGGGGCTGACGGAAACACCATATATTTT.

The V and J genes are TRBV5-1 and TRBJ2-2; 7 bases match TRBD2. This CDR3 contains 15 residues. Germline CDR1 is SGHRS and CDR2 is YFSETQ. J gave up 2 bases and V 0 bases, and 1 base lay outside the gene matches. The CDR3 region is CASSLGDYNTGELFF. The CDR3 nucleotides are TGCGCCAGCAGCTTGGGGGACTATAACACCGGGGAGCTGTTTTTT.

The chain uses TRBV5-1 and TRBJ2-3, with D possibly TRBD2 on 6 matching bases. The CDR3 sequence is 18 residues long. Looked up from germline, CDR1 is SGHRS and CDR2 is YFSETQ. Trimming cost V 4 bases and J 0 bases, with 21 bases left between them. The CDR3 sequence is CASSTLASGRGSTDTQYF. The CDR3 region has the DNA TGCGCCAGCAGCACTTTGGCTTCCGGGCGGGGTAGCACAGATACGCAGTATTTT.

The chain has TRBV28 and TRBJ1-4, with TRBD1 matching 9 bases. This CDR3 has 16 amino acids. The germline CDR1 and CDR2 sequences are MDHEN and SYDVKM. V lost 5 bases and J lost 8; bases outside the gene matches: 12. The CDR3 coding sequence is TGTGCCAGCAGTCCGGCCCGGACAGGGGATAGGGAAAAACTGTTTTTT. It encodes CASSPARTGDREKLFF.

CDR3 nucleotide sequence: TGCGCCAGCAGCTTGGTAGGGACAGCTGCCGATACGCAGTATTTT. Amino acids: CASSLVGTAADTQYF. The rearrangement uses TRBV5-1 and TRBJ2-3, with 7 bases lining up with TRBD1. The junction had 7 bases not matched to a gene; V was cut back by 0 bases and J by 6 bases. Germline V lookup: CDR1 SGHRS, CDR2 YFSETQ. CDR3 size: 15 residues.

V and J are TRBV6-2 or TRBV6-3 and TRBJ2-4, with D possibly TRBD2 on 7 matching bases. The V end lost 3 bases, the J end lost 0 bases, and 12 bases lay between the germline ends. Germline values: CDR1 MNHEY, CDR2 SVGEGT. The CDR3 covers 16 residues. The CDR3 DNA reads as TGTGCCAGCAGTTATGGGGGGGGGCTAGCCAAAAACATTCAGTACTTC. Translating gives CASSYGGGLAKNIQYF.

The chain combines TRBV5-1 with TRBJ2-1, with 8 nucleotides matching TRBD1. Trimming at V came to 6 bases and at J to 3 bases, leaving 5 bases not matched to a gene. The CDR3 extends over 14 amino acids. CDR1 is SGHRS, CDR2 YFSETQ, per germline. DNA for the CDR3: TGCGCCAGCACCCCGGGACAGGTCTACAATGAGCAGTTCTTC. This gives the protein CASTPGQVYNEQFF.

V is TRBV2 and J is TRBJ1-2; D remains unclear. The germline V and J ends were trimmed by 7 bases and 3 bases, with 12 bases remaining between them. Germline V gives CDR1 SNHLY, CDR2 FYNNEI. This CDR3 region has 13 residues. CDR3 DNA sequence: TGTGCCAGCACCGGGATGGATGACTATGGCTACACCTTC. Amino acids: CASTGMDDYGYTF.